Reported below is one T cell receptor beta chain. Its matching antigen is unknown. The data belong to a study of response to subunit inactivated influenza vaccine. Overall study results and limits: The authors offered the suggestion that each seasonal influenza vaccination recruits few new T cells.

In TCRdb, the RT-PCR reads were re-called with MiXCR into one record per CDR3 protein. The repertoire includes 170,000 or so distinct CDR3 sequences, around 10% of them detected once, and approximately 39% sits in the top ten. The CDR3 loop spans 15 amino acids. CDR1 MGHRA and CDR2 YSYEKL come from the germline V gene. Trimming removed 5 bases from V and 5 bases from J, with 15 bases in between. The sample consisted of CD8+ T cells sorted from PBMCs, taken less than 30 months after vaccination. The sequence derives from a man between 45 and 75 years old who received an inactivated influenza vaccine. The chain employs TRBV4-1 and TRBJ2-2; D might be TRBD1 (6 bases). The CDR3 region has the DNA TGCGCCAGCAGCGCTCGGGCAGGGGCGACCGGGGAGCTGTTTTTT. Translating it yields CASSARAGATGELFF.